The rows below give T cell receptor beta chains drawn from one sample of a study of blood T cell repertoires in COVID-19. Profiling relied on immunoSEQ multiplex PCR, and the TCRdb table lists in-frame clones only, not all of them. The repertoire has 150,000 or so clones, around 82% of them found once; the top ten carry roughly 15%. Sequencing used peripheral blood. The receptors shown here come from a human donor with acute or convalescent COVID-19. The donor label of this sample is uncertain. Both conserved end residues are part of each CDR3. The D gene is left open where the match is weak. Some rows have no size entry. The others give once, few or many, or a class for an expanded clone.

j_gene: TRBJ1-1; v_gene: TRBV19; d_gene: -; abundance: -; CDR3aa: CASSIGGRRTEAFF; CDR3nt: TGTGCCAGTAGTATTGGGGGCCGGAGGACTGAAGCTTTCTTT
j_gene: TRBJ2-3; v_gene: TRBV7-2; d_gene: -; abundance: -; CDR3aa: CASSLVGATIGTDTQYF; CDR3nt: TGTGCCAGCAGCTTAGTGGGGGCTACGATTGGGACAGATACGCAGTATTTT
j_gene: TRBJ2-1; v_gene: TRBV11-2; d_gene: TRBD2; abundance: -; CDR3aa: CASSARLLAGGYNEQFF; CDR3nt: TGTGCCAGCAGCGCCCGCCTACTAGCGGGGGGATACAATGAGCAGTTCTTC
j_gene: TRBJ2-2; v_gene: TRBV19; d_gene: TRBD1; abundance: -; CDR3aa: CASRAGTGNTGELFF; CDR3nt: TGTGCCAGTAGGGCCGGGACAGGAAACACCGGGGAGCTGTTTTTT
j_gene: TRBJ1-5; v_gene: TRBV19; d_gene: TRBD1; abundance: -; CDR3aa: CASSIGQGGQPQHF; CDR3nt: TGTGCCAGTAGTATTGGGCAGGGGGGACAGCCCCAGCATTTT
j_gene: TRBJ1-2; v_gene: TRBV7-9; d_gene: -; abundance: -; CDR3aa: CASSLLGGSYGYTF; CDR3nt: TGTGCCAGCAGCTTATTGGGGGGGAGCTATGGCTACACCTTC
j_gene: TRBJ1-1; v_gene: TRBV5-1; d_gene: -; abundance: once; CDR3aa: CASSPGGRAEAFF; CDR3nt: TGCGCCAGCAGCCCAGGAGGGAGGGCTGAAGCTTTCTTT
j_gene: TRBJ1-4; v_gene: TRBV7-8; d_gene: TRBD1; abundance: -; CDR3aa: CASSPDRVLKEKLFF; CDR3nt: TGTGCCAGCAGCCCCGACAGGGTATTAAAGGAAAAACTGTTTTTT
j_gene: TRBJ2-4; v_gene: TRBV10-1; d_gene: -; abundance: -; CDR3aa: CASSERTGLATKNIQYF; CDR3nt: TGCGCCAGCAGTGAACGAACAGGGTTAGCTACCAAAAACATTCAGTACTTC
j_gene: TRBJ2-2; v_gene: TRBV3-1/TRBV3-2; d_gene: -; abundance: -; CDR3aa: CASSQGPAGELFF; CDR3nt: TGTGCCAGCAGTCAGGGGCCCGCCGGGGAGCTGTTTTTT
j_gene: TRBJ1-3; v_gene: TRBV5-3; d_gene: -; abundance: -; CDR3aa: CARSLSRGSGNTIYF; CDR3nt: TGTGCCAGAAGCTTGAGCAGGGGCTCTGGAAACACCATATATTTT
j_gene: TRBJ1-2; v_gene: TRBV7-2; d_gene: -; abundance: -; CDR3aa: CASSPQQGYYGYTF; CDR3nt: TGTGCCAGCAGCCCCCAACAGGGCTACTATGGCTACACCTTC
j_gene: TRBJ2-1; v_gene: TRBV5-1; d_gene: TRBD2; abundance: -; CDR3aa: CASSLRLAGGLNEQFF; CDR3nt: TGCGCCAGCAGCTTGCGGCTAGCGGGGGGGCTCAATGAGCAGTTCTTC
j_gene: TRBJ1-4; v_gene: TRBV5-6; d_gene: TRBD1; abundance: few; CDR3aa: CASSFYRDRVTGKLFF; CDR3nt: TGTGCCAGCAGCTTCTACCGGGACAGGGTGACAGGAAAACTGTTTTTT
j_gene: TRBJ1-4; v_gene: TRBV5-5; d_gene: TRBD1; abundance: -; CDR3aa: CASSLRATGDGEKLFF; CDR3nt: TGTGCCAGCAGCTTGCGGGCGACAGGGGATGGGGAAAAACTGTTTTTT
j_gene: TRBJ2-7; v_gene: TRBV30; d_gene: -; abundance: -; CDR3aa: CAWSGQNSYEQYF; CDR3nt: TGTGCCTGGTCTGGACAGAATTCCTACGAGCAGTACTTC
j_gene: TRBJ2-5; v_gene: TRBV10-3; d_gene: TRBD2; abundance: -; CDR3aa: CAISPRERGTQETQYF; CDR3nt: TGTGCCATCAGTCCCCGGGAGCGGGGGACCCAAGAGACCCAGTACTTC
j_gene: TRBJ1-4; v_gene: TRBV11-2; d_gene: TRBD1; abundance: -; CDR3aa: CASSARTGGNEKLFF; CDR3nt: TGTGCCAGCAGCGCAAGGACAGGGGGGAATGAAAAACTGTTTTTT
j_gene: TRBJ2-3; v_gene: TRBV12-5; d_gene: -; abundance: -; CDR3aa: CASGPQGFTDTQYF; CDR3nt: TGTGCTAGTGGTCCACAGGGTTTCACAGATACGCAGTATTTT
j_gene: TRBJ1-3; v_gene: TRBV11-2; d_gene: -; abundance: -; CDR3aa: CASSLGVVGASGNTIYF; CDR3nt: TGTGCCAGCAGCCTGGGAGTAGTGGGGGCCTCTGGAAACACCATATATTTT
j_gene: TRBJ1-1; v_gene: TRBV5-1; d_gene: TRBD1; abundance: once; CDR3aa: CASSVDRGNTEAFF; CDR3nt: TGCGCCAGCAGCGTCGACAGGGGGAACACTGAAGCTTTCTTT
j_gene: TRBJ1-1; v_gene: TRBV2; d_gene: -; abundance: -; CDR3aa: CASSIITVNTEAFF; CDR3nt: TGTGCCAGCAGTATAATCACAGTGAACACTGAAGCTTTCTTT
j_gene: TRBJ1-2; v_gene: TRBV3-1/TRBV3-2; d_gene: -; abundance: -; CDR3aa: CASSQFTAGYGYTF; CDR3nt: TGTGCCAGCAGCCAATTCACGGCGGGCTATGGCTACACCTTC
j_gene: TRBJ1-5; v_gene: TRBV12-3/TRBV12-4; d_gene: -; abundance: -; CDR3aa: CASSFADNQPQHF; CDR3nt: TGTGCCAGCAGTTTTGCGGATAATCAGCCCCAGCATTTT
j_gene: TRBJ1-1; v_gene: TRBV28; d_gene: -; abundance: -; CDR3aa: CATSLLSTEAFF; CDR3nt: TGTGCCACTTCCCTGTTGAGTACTGAAGCTTTCTTT
j_gene: TRBJ1-4; v_gene: TRBV3-1/TRBV3-2; d_gene: -; abundance: few; CDR3aa: CASSQGGGVEKLFF; CDR3nt: TGTGCCAGCAGCCAAGGTGGGGGGGTTGAAAAACTGTTTTTT
j_gene: TRBJ2-1; v_gene: TRBV5-4; d_gene: TRBD2; abundance: -; CDR3aa: CASSRSGGPDNEQFF; CDR3nt: TGTGCCAGCAGCCGTAGCGGGGGGCCTGACAATGAGCAGTTCTTC
j_gene: TRBJ2-6; v_gene: TRBV15; d_gene: -; abundance: -; CDR3aa: CATSKGLAGANVLTF; CDR3nt: TGTGCCACCAGCAAGGGGCTCGCTGGGGCCAACGTCCTGACTTTC
j_gene: TRBJ2-7; v_gene: TRBV6-5; d_gene: -; abundance: -; CDR3aa: CASTPTRAPYEQYF; CDR3nt: TGTGCCAGCACTCCGACTAGAGCTCCCTACGAGCAGTACTTC
j_gene: TRBJ1-5; v_gene: TRBV19; d_gene: -; abundance: few; CDR3aa: CATWSGDSNQPQHF; CDR3nt: TGTGCCACCTGGTCCGGGGATAGCAATCAGCCCCAGCATTTT
j_gene: TRBJ1-2; v_gene: TRBV6-5; d_gene: -; abundance: few; CDR3aa: CASSYRGSGYTF; CDR3nt: TGTGCCAGCAGTTACAGGGGGTCCGGCTACACCTTC
j_gene: TRBJ1-6; v_gene: TRBV30; d_gene: TRBD1; abundance: -; CDR3aa: CAGTGEYNSPLHF; CDR3nt: TGTGCGGGGACAGGAGAATATAATTCACCCCTCCACTTT
j_gene: TRBJ1-4; v_gene: TRBV6-5; d_gene: -; abundance: -; CDR3aa: CASSYGGATEKLFF; CDR3nt: TGTGCCAGCAGTTACGGGGGCGCGACGGAAAAACTGTTTTTT
j_gene: TRBJ1-2; v_gene: TRBV3-1/TRBV3-2; d_gene: TRBD1; abundance: -; CDR3aa: CASSQEGDRVAGYTF; CDR3nt: TGTGCCAGCAGCCAAGAAGGGGACAGGGTTGCTGGCTACACCTTC
j_gene: TRBJ1-1; v_gene: TRBV5-8; d_gene: -; abundance: -; CDR3aa: CASSLGWREKAFF; CDR3nt: TGTGCCAGCAGCTTAGGGTGGAGGGAGAAAGCTTTCTTT
j_gene: TRBJ1-4; v_gene: TRBV19; d_gene: -; abundance: few; CDR3aa: CASRGTGLIEKLFF; CDR3nt: TGTGCCAGTAGGGGGACGGGACTTATTGAAAAACTGTTTTTT
j_gene: TRBJ1-6; v_gene: TRBV3-1/TRBV3-2; d_gene: -; abundance: -; CDR3aa: CASSPVDSRVNSPLHF; CDR3nt: TGTGCCAGCAGCCCCGTCGACTCCCGGGTCAATTCACCCCTCCACTTT
j_gene: TRBJ1-5; v_gene: TRBV6-1; d_gene: -; abundance: -; CDR3aa: CASSERVGHRRAGSNQPQHF; CDR3nt: TGTGCCAGCAGTGAACGGGTGGGGCATCGGAGGGCAGGTAGCAATCAGCCCCAGCATTTT
j_gene: TRBJ1-2; v_gene: TRBV6-5; d_gene: TRBD1; abundance: -; CDR3aa: CASSYSTGDGYTF; CDR3nt: TGTGCCAGCAGTTATTCGACAGGGGATGGCTACACCTTC
j_gene: TRBJ1-6; v_gene: TRBV30; d_gene: TRBD1; abundance: -; CDR3aa: CAWSRRQGLGSPLHF; CDR3nt: TGTGCCTGGAGTCGTCGACAGGGACTGGGTTCACCCCTCCACTTT
j_gene: TRBJ1-1; v_gene: TRBV6-5; d_gene: TRBD1; abundance: few; CDR3aa: CASSYGDRATEAFF; CDR3nt: TGTGCCAGCAGTTACGGCGACAGGGCCACTGAAGCTTTCTTT
j_gene: TRBJ2-2; v_gene: TRBV10-1; d_gene: -; abundance: -; CDR3aa: CASSEWLAANTGELFF; CDR3nt: TGCGCCAGCAGTGAATGGCTAGCTGCGAACACCGGGGAGCTGTTTTTT
j_gene: TRBJ1-4; v_gene: TRBV30; d_gene: TRBD1; abundance: -; CDR3aa: CAWRPGGPTNEKLFF; CDR3nt: TGTGCCTGGCGGCCAGGGGGCCCAACTAATGAAAAACTGTTTTTT
j_gene: TRBJ2-2; v_gene: TRBV2; d_gene: -; abundance: -; CDR3aa: CASRDRGTGELFF; CDR3nt: TGTGCCAGCAGGGATCGGGGAACCGGGGAGCTGTTTTTT
j_gene: TRBJ2-7; v_gene: TRBV11-2; d_gene: -; abundance: -; CDR3aa: CASSLGQLYEQYF; CDR3nt: TGTGCCAGCAGCTTGGGACAACTCTACGAGCAGTACTTC
j_gene: TRBJ1-1; v_gene: TRBV29-1; d_gene: TRBD1; abundance: -; CDR3aa: CSVLPQGGTEAFF; CDR3nt: TGCAGCGTTCTCCCTCAGGGGGGCACTGAAGCTTTCTTT
j_gene: TRBJ1-1; v_gene: TRBV3-1/TRBV3-2; d_gene: -; abundance: -; CDR3aa: CASSQEKSGKGVKAEAFF; CDR3nt: TGTGCCAGCAGCCAAGAAAAGTCGGGGAAAGGTGTAAAGGCTGAAGCTTTCTTT
j_gene: TRBJ2-7; v_gene: TRBV7-2; d_gene: -; abundance: -; CDR3aa: CASSLRDSYEQYF; CDR3nt: TGTGCCAGCAGCTTACGCGACAGTTACGAGCAGTACTTC
j_gene: TRBJ1-3; v_gene: TRBV5-5; d_gene: -; abundance: few; CDR3aa: CASSPEEGVVWNTIYF; CDR3nt: TGTGCCAGCAGCCCCGAAGAGGGGGTAGTATGGAACACCATATATTTT
j_gene: TRBJ2-1; v_gene: TRBV7-2; d_gene: -; abundance: -; CDR3aa: CASSLDTVGYTFF; CDR3nt: TGTGCCAGCAGCTTAGATACAGTGGGCTACACTTTCTTC
j_gene: TRBJ1-1; v_gene: TRBV2; d_gene: -; abundance: -; CDR3aa: CATAVSASMNTEAFF; CDR3nt: TGTGCCACCGCCGTCTCAGCTAGCATGAACACTGAAGCTTTCTTT
j_gene: TRBJ2-6; v_gene: TRBV6-1; d_gene: -; abundance: -; CDR3aa: CASSDLSGANVLTF; CDR3nt: TGTGCCAGCAGTGACCTTTCTGGGGCCAACGTCCTGACTTTC
j_gene: TRBJ1-1; v_gene: TRBV18; d_gene: -; abundance: few; CDR3aa: CASSSTVGDTEAFF; CDR3nt: TGTGCCAGCTCATCCACGGTGGGCGACACTGAAGCTTTCTTT
j_gene: TRBJ1-4; v_gene: TRBV5-1; d_gene: -; abundance: -; CDR3aa: CASSPMAGGHEKLFF; CDR3nt: TGCGCCAGCAGCCCCATGGCAGGCGGGCACGAAAAACTGTTTTTT
j_gene: TRBJ1-6; v_gene: TRBV9; d_gene: -; abundance: -; CDR3aa: CASTSSYNSPLHF; CDR3nt: TGTGCCAGCACTAGCAGCTATAATTCACCCCTCCACTTT